These 11 T cell receptor beta chains originate from one sample sequenced in a study of Ad26.COV2.S vaccination and SARS-CoV-2 variants (dated by TCRdb to the early 2020s). The receptor library was made with the immunoSEQ multiplex PCR assay. Sourced from immuneACCESS, this table was stored by TCRdb with only in-frame sequences that have V and J called. A share of the clones is absent; for the studies checked, an unresolved V gene accounts for under half, and the remainder has no known explanation. A total of a few hundred thousand clones appear in this sample, around 87% of them only once. The leading ten clones occupy less than 4.5% of the sample. This specimen's treatment or condition label, per the study, means: some 20 received Ad26.COV2.S at low or high dose, single or two shots; 5 received placebo; per-sample allocation not given. Repertoires of vaccine and placebo recipients were sequenced from samples collected on day 63 after the first injection.

Specimen: peripheral blood, collected in a trial of Ad26.COV2.S vaccine versus placebo. These receptors came from a person between 18 and 59 years old who received the Ad26.COV2.S COVID-19 vaccine or a placebo.

The CDR3 region is CATSDPMGRGNTDTQYF. DNA for the CDR3: TGTGCCACCAGTGACCCCATGGGGCGGGGGAACACAGATACGCAGTATTTT. This sequence joins TRBV24-1 and TRBJ2-3; TRBD2 agrees at 7 bases. This CDR3 has 17 residues. Per the germline V gene, CDR1 is KGHDR and CDR2 is SFDVKD. V was pared by 4 bases and J by 2 bases, with 11 bases of the junction left unmatched.

The V gene is TRBV28, the J gene TRBJ1-2, with TRBD1 as a possible D gene (5 bases). Germline assignment: CDR1 MDHEN and CDR2 SYDVKM. The CDR3 contains 12 residues. V was trimmed by 5 bases and J by 5 bases, leaving 9 bases between them. This CDR3 is CASSRRVYGYTF. DNA of the CDR3: TGTGCCAGCAGTCGCAGGGTGTATGGCTACACCTTC.

The rearrangement joins TRBV6-2 or TRBV6-3 to TRBJ2-2; D is perhaps TRBD2 (6 bases). In germline, CDR1 is MNHEY, CDR2 SVGEGT. This CDR3 is built from 16 residues. V was shortened by 0 bases and J by 2 bases, with 10 bases between the two germline ends. This CDR3 reads CASSYSIGSNTGELFF. In DNA form, the CDR3 reads TGTGCCAGCAGTTACTCGATCGGGAGTAACACCGGGGAGCTGTTTTTT.

V and J are TRBV30 and TRBJ1-1, with D possibly TRBD1 on 6 matching bases. The CDR3 covers 12 residues. The V gene's germline CDR1 is GTSNPN and CDR2 SVGIG (reference sequence). Trimming removed 3 bases at V and 7 bases at J, with 12 bases between. CDR3 nucleotide sequence: TGTGCCTGGAGCGCGACAGGACTTGAAGCTTTCTTT. It specifies CAWSATGLEAFF.

V usage is TRBV9 and J usage is TRBJ1-2; D perhaps matches TRBD1 (6 bases). Germline lookup yields CDR1 SGDLS and CDR2 YYNGEE. The germline V and J ends were trimmed by 3 bases and 4 bases, with 10 bases remaining between them. The CDR3 has 13 amino acids. DNA of the CDR3: TGTGCCAGCAGCGGGGGGGCAGGCTATGGCTACACCTTC. This encodes CASSGGAGYGYTF.

In the case of this clone: The same CDR3 is also encoded by other DNA sequences in this sample. The chain uses TRBV6-2 or TRBV6-3 and TRBJ1-1, with D hard to call. The CDR3 covers 13 residues. The V and J ends lost 2 bases and 1 base respectively, with 5 bases between them. Germline V CDR1 and CDR2: MNHEY, SVGEGT. CDR3 in amino acids: CASSYGRNTEAFF. CDR3 DNA: TGTGCCAGCAGTTACGGGAGGAACACTGAAGCTTTCTTT.

This clone was picked up a small number of times. The DNA is omitted, as the CDR3 cannot be located on it reliably, and the CDR3 follows TCRdb's listing. The V gene is TRBV29-1, the J gene TRBJ1-1; TRBD1, the table's D call, was not compared with the DNA. The CDR3 sequence runs 13 residues, both termini included. CDR1 is SQVTM and CDR2 is ANQGSEA in the germline V gene. Here the CDR3 reads CSASVAGNTEAFF.

The chain combines TRBV9 with TRBJ1-1; possible D gene TRBD1, 5 bases. The germline V and J ends were trimmed by 0 bases and 11 bases, with 17 bases remaining between them. CDR3 length: 14 amino acids. CDR1 and CDR2 (germline): SGDLS, YYNGEE. CDR3 sequence: CASSVAPAREGAFF. Here the CDR3 DNA reads TGTGCCAGCAGCGTAGCTCCCGCCAGGGAAGGGGCTTTCTTT.

The V and J genes are TRBV7-9 and TRBJ2-7; D is unresolved. Trimming removed 3 bases from V and 5 bases from J, with 5 bases in between. The CDR3 is made up of 11 amino acids. The germline gives CDR1 SEHNR, CDR2 FQNEAQ (reference sequence). The CDR3 DNA follows: TGTGCCAGCAGCTTCGGACACGAGCAGTACTTC. As protein: CASSFGHEQYF. The variable domain in full, completed from reference TRBV7-9 and TRBJ2-7, reads DTGVSQNPRHKITKRGQNVTFRCDPISEHNRLYWYRQTLGQGPEFLTYFQNEAQLEKSRLLSDRFSAERPKGSFSTLEIQRTEQGDSAMYLCASSFGHEQYFGPGTRLTVT.

V is TRBV4-1 and J is TRBJ2-3, with TRBD1 matching 7 bases. This CDR3 has 16 amino acids. V trimming: 4 bases; J trimming: 0 bases; junction bases outside the gene matches: 7. Germline assignment: CDR1 MGHRA and CDR2 YSYEKL. The CDR3 bases are TGCGCCAGCAGCCGGACAGGTCGTACGAGCACAGATACGCAGTATTTT. Amino acid sequence: CASSRTGRTSTDTQYF.

This chain connects TRBV5-8 to TRBJ2-7; possible D gene TRBD2, 5 bases. Germline CDR1 is SGHTS and CDR2 is YDEGEE. V was shortened by 3 bases and J by 5 bases, with 15 bases between the two germline ends. CDR3 length equals 14 residues. Written as DNA, the CDR3 is TGTGCCAGCAGCTGGACGGACTCTCACCACGAGCAGTACTTC. This sequence encodes CASSWTDSHHEQYF.